This passage covers 10 T cell receptor beta chains from one sample sequenced in a study of control samples from healthy donors and cancer patients. Profiled with immunoSEQ multiplex PCR; TCRdb holds only in-frame clones, not every one. The table has about 120,000 clones, just under 90% seen once. The sample was blood. The receptors shown here come from a man aged 25 to 45 in good health.

This clone was counted once. The V and J genes are TRBV4-1 and TRBJ1-1, with 7 bases lining up with TRBD1. The CDR3 contains 15 residues. The trim removed 2 bases at V and 1 base at J, leaving 4 bases unmatched. Germline V gives CDR1 MGHRA, CDR2 YSYEKL. CDR3 residues: CASSQTGQTNTEAFF. In DNA, the CDR3 is TGCGCCAGCAGCCAAACGGGACAGACGAACACTGAAGCTTTCTTT.

This chain links TRBV19 with TRBJ1-2; TRBD1 aligns across 7 bases. The germline V gene encodes CDR1 LNHDA and CDR2 SQIVND (reference sequence). The CDR3 has 15 residues. J was trimmed by 6 bases and V by 4 bases; bases with no gene match: 11. Written as DNA, the CDR3 is TGTGCCAGTAGTACCATTGACAGGGAAGGCGATGGCTACACCTTC. It specifies CASSTIDREGDGYTF.

The chain is built from TRBV2 and TRBJ2-5; D possibly matches TRBD1 or TRBD2 (5 bases each). Trimming took off 11 bases at V and 7 bases at J, with 14 bases between the two ends. CDR3 length: 11 residues. Germline-derived CDR1 and CDR2 are SNHLY and FYNNEI. Here the CDR3 reads CAAGRAGTQYF. In nucleotides, the CDR3 is TGTGCCGCAGGGCGGGCGGGGACCCAGTACTTC.

The chain joins TRBV13 to TRBJ2-5; no clear D gene. CDR1 and CDR2 from the germline V gene are PRHDT and FYEKMQ (reference sequence). Trimming removed 5 bases from V and 5 bases from J, with 12 bases in between. CDR3 size: 13 residues. CDR3 sequence (DNA): TGTGCCAGCAGCCCCCTGTTGAGGGAGACCCAGTACTTC. Its protein is CASSPLLRETQYF.

The chain joins TRBV18 to TRBJ2-5, with D uncertain. The CDR3 runs 16 residues. V lost 4 bases to trimming and J lost 2 bases, with 17 bases between them. From germline, CDR1 is KGHSH and CDR2 LQKENI. The CDR3 here is CASSLFPRASQETQYF. CDR3 DNA: TGTGCCAGCTCACTATTCCCAAGGGCGAGTCAAGAGACCCAGTACTTC.

CDR3 in amino acids: CASSIGDRVSIGQFF. In DNA, the CDR3 is TGTGCCAGTAGTATAGGTGACAGAGTCTCCATTGGGCAGTTCTTC. The chain links TRBV19 to TRBJ2-1; D may be TRBD1 (5 bases). The germline CDR1 and CDR2 sequences are LNHDA and SQIVND (reference sequence). V was trimmed by 1 base and J by 12 bases, leaving 19 bases between them. The CDR3 extends over 15 amino acids.

J is TRBJ1-2 and V is TRBV6-1; the D is unclear. Germline lookup yields CDR1 MNHNS and CDR2 SASEGT. The CDR3 runs 13 residues. The ends were cut back, 1 base at V and 4 bases at J, with 7 bases in the middle. The CDR3 spells CASSEGAGYGYTF. In DNA, the CDR3 is TGTGCCAGCAGTGAAGGGGCGGGCTATGGCTACACCTTC.

The rearrangement joins TRBV3-1 (or the pseudogene TRBV3-2) to TRBJ1-5; D possibly corresponds to TRBD1 (6 bases). The CDR3 runs to 14 residues. V dropped 1 base and J dropped 4 bases, with 8 bases sitting between them. Germline V gene sequence: CDR1 LGHDT, CDR2 YNNKEL (reference sequence). CDR3 in amino acids: CASSQAGQNQPQHF. The CDR3 DNA is TGTGCCAGCAGCCAAGCGGGACAAAATCAGCCCCAGCATTTT.

The gene calls are TRBV29-1 and TRBJ1-5, with D unresolved. The germline V gene encodes CDR1 SQVTM and CDR2 ANQGSEA. The V end was cut by 4 bases, the J end by 1 base, with 11 bases between. The CDR3 extends over 14 amino acids. The CDR3 loop reads CSVAPGRSNQPQHF. As DNA, the CDR3 is TGCAGCGTTGCCCCAGGAAGGAGCAATCAGCCCCAGCATTTT.

This clone occurred a few times. The chain combines TRBV21-1 with TRBJ1-2; TRBD1 is the table's D call, not checked against the DNA. TRBV21-1 counts as a pseudogene. This CDR3 spans 17 amino acids. The CDR3 DNA reads as TGTGCCAGCAGCAAAGTACTCAAGGCGGCAGGGGGGCATGGCTACACCTTC. This sequence encodes CASSKVLKAAGGHGYTF.